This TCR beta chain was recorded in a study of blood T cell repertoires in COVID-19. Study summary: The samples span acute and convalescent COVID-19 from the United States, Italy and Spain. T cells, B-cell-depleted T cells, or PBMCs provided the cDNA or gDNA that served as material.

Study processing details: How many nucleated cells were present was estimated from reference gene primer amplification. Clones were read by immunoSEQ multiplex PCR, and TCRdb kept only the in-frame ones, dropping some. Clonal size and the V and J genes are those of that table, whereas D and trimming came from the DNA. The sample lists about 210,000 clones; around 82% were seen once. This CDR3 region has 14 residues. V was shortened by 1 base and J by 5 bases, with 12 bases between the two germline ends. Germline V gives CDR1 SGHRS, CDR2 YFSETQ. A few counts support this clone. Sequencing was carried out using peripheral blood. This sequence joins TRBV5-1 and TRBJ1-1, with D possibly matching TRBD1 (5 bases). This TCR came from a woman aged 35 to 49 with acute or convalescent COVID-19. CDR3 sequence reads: CASSLSGRETEAFF. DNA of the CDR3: TGCGCCAGCAGCTTGTCGGGCAGGGAAACTGAAGCTTTCTTT.